This T cell receptor (beta chain) is from a study of T cell responses to AZD1222 COVID-19 vaccine (dated by TCRdb to the early 2020s). At the level of the whole study: AZD1222 recipients whose second dose came at about 4 weeks and those whose second dose came at about 12 weeks were combined into one group, since spike-specific TCR depth and breadth did not differ between the two schedules. A total of 233 trial participants underwent TCR sequencing, of whom 207 received two doses of AZD1222 and about 26 received two doses of the MenACWY control vaccine. Trial participants were enrolled by age into subgroups of 18-55, 56-69 and 70-plus years, and roughly 150, 30 and 60 TCR-sequenced participants, respectively, were included in these subgroups.

The time point label, read with the paper, signifies: baseline before first vaccination. Samples from vaccinated people were obtained from the UK trials COV001 and COV002, which included a single-blind randomized controlled phase 2/3 trial of AZD1222 (ChAdOx1 nCoV-19) in healthy adults. Trial participant PBMC samples were collected at day 0 and day 28 after the second dose for TCRbeta chain sequencing. The CDR3 regions of human TCRbeta chains were subjected to immunosequencing. On the authors' methods: Repertoire TCRs were matched against a reference library of SARS-CoV-2-specific TCRs generated with the MIRA antigen-specificity platform. Breadth was defined as the fraction of unique TCRs that were SARS-CoV-2-associated. Depth was defined as the fraction of total T cells that were SARS-CoV-2-associated. Using the MIRA data, each spike-specific TCR was assigned both to the spike region to which the TCR was reactive and to a CD4 or CD8 class. Log10-transformed breadth and depth values were compared by one-way ANOVA with Sidak's multiple comparisons tests. The clones in this table, taken by TCRdb from immuneACCESS, are in-frame only. Not every clone is retained; where verified, under half of the shortfall comes from an unresolved V gene, and the cause of the rest is unknown. The V and J calls and clone size come from that table; D and trimming were worked out from the DNA. The sample profile shows approximately 180,000 clones; just over 90% of them were found once. The ten largest clones capture less than 3% of the sample.

Trimming accounts for 5 bases at V and 5 bases at J, while the number of junction bases matched to no gene is 10. The CDR3 goes from the cysteine to the phenylalanine over 15 residues. Only the CDR3 DNA is retained, 45 bases long and in frame from the first base. From a lookup of the germline V gene, CDR1 and CDR2 are SGHVS and FNYEAQ. Paper-wide results and their limitations: Nearly half of unique spike-specific TCRs reportedly recognized epitopes outside regions mutated in the B.1.351 and B.1.1.7 variants. Conclusions about previously exposed vaccinees were limited because only a handful of AZD1222 recipients were SARS-CoV-2 seropositive at baseline. Participants were mostly white British, with more females than males. The authors suggested clonal diversity may have been underestimated. Because no day 14 peak-response samples were available, the repertoires could be characterized only after the peak T cell response. The vaccine-associated CD4 TCRs covered the entire spike protein, and the dominant responses fell in regions 160-218 and 743-854. The 56-69-year group was small, and its depth increase did not reach significance, likely because of low power. A significant rise in spike-specific TCR breadth and depth was observed after two AZD1222 doses relative to day 0 and relative to MenACWY recipients.

Note on this clone: The antigen this receptor binds is unknown. Base qualities are not provided; no much larger clone lies one nucleotide away.

The sequence was collected from an adult in good health. The starting material was peripheral blood, obtained on day 0 of AZD1222 vaccination. Recombination connected TRBV7-6 to TRBJ2-7, with TRBD1 matching 9 junction bases. The DNA reads TGTGCCAGCAGCCTTCGGGGACAGGGAGTTGACGAGCAGTACTTC. It translates as CASSLRGQGVDEQYF. Reference TRBV7-6 and TRBJ2-7 genes cover what lies past the CDR3, so the full variable domain is GAGVSQSPRYKVTKRGQDVALRCDPISGHVSLYWYRQALGQGPEFLTYFNYEAQQDKSGLPNDRFSAERPEGSISTLTIQRTEQRDSAMYRCASSLRGQGVDEQYFGPGTRLTVT.